These 18 T cell receptor beta chains share one sample of origin, sequenced in a study of blood T cells in healthy people across ages. A second roughly 6 to 11 cycle PCR used barcoded and J-beta primers. In TCRdb, the 5' RACE reads were re-called with MiXCR into one record per CDR3 protein. Of about 640,000 distinct CDR3 sequences in the sample, approximately 59% were seen once. Source material: blood. The origin of the receptors is a man in his sixties in good health.

This clonotype was found once. This rearrangement joins TRBV7-2 to TRBJ1-5; D gene ambiguous. The CDR3 sequence is 17 residues long. Germline V gene sequence: CDR1 SGHTA, CDR2 FQGNSA. Trimming took off 1 base at V and 2 bases at J, with 15 bases between the two ends. This CDR3 reads CASSLEVSSGGNQPQHF. The CDR3 DNA follows: TGTGCCAGCAGCTTAGAGGTTTCGAGTGGTGGCAATCAGCCCCAGCATTTT.

V gene TRBV4-2 combines with J gene TRBJ1-1; D is uncertain. The CDR3 consists of 14 residues. CDR1 is LGHNA, CDR2 YNFKEQ, per germline. Trimming pared 2 bases from V and 0 bases from J, leaving 7 bases between. The CDR3 DNA follows: TGTGCCAGCAGCCAACTCTCCATGAACACTGAAGCTTTCTTT. Amino acids: CASSQLSMNTEAFF.

The chain has TRBV6-2 or TRBV6-3 and TRBJ1-1; D unresolved. Trimming took off 6 bases at V and 4 bases at J, with 18 bases between the two ends. This CDR3 is 15 amino acids long. Germline V gives CDR1 MNHEY, CDR2 SVGEGT. The CDR3 loop is CASRSSSRSVTEAFF. The CDR3 DNA sequence: TGTGCCAGCAGATCGAGCTCGCGATCGGTCACTGAAGCTTTCTTT.

This clonotype was seen only a few times. The V gene is TRBV20-1, the J gene TRBJ1-6; 8 positions agree with TRBD1. This CDR3 comprises 15 residues. J gave up 7 bases and V 3 bases, and 8 bases lay outside the gene matches. CDR1 DFQATT and CDR2 SNEGSKA come from the germline V gene (reference sequence). Here the CDR3 reads CSASRTGQENSPLHF. CDR3 DNA: TGCAGTGCTAGCCGTACGGGACAGGAAAATTCACCCCTCCACTTT.

In its sample, this clonotype was seen once. The chain joins TRBV20-1 to TRBJ2-7; 12 positions match TRBD2. The CDR3 totals 16 residues. The J segment lost 2 bases and the V segment lost 1 base, leaving 6 bases of the junction unmatched. CDR1 and CDR2 from the germline V gene are DFQATT and SNEGSKA (reference sequence). The CDR3 protein is CSARGLASGGAYEQYF. The CDR3 DNA reads as TGCAGTGCTAGAGGTCTGGCTAGCGGGGGGGCCTACGAGCAGTACTTC.

The chain uses TRBV20-1 and TRBJ2-7, with 8 bases fitting TRBD1. J lost 6 bases, V lost 6 bases, and 7 bases had no gene match. The length of the CDR3 is 12 residues. Germline loops: CDR1 DFQATT, CDR2 SNEGSKA (reference sequence). The CDR3 DNA is TGCAGTGCCCCGGGACAGGCCGCCGAGCAGTACTTC. It is translated as CSAPGQAAEQYF.

The CDR3: CASSSQARTSGGTDTQYF. The CDR3 nucleotides are TGTGCCAGCAGTTCCCAAGCTCGGACTAGCGGGGGTACAGATACGCAGTATTTT. The rearrangement links TRBV28 to TRBJ2-3, with 13 bases aligning to TRBD2. Germline trimming cut 4 bases from V and 3 bases from J; bases unmatched to any gene: 10. Germline CDR1 MDHEN, CDR2 SYDVKM. There are 18 residues in the CDR3.

The chain combines TRBV7-8 with TRBJ1-2; 9 bases line up with TRBD1. J was trimmed by 2 bases and V by 1 base; bases with no gene match: 5. Germline V gives CDR1 SGHVS, CDR2 FQNEAQ. This CDR3 has 16 residues. The CDR3 DNA reads as TGTGCCAGCAGCTTAGAAGGACAGGGGCTCAACTATGGCTACACCTTC. Protein: CASSLEGQGLNYGYTF.

In this sample, this clonotype turned up a few times. The rearrangement uses TRBV6-6 and TRBJ1-2, with D hard to call. Germline V gives CDR1 MNHNY, CDR2 SVGAGI (reference sequence). The CDR3 extends over 14 amino acids. Between the trimmed V and J ends, which lost 6 bases and 3 bases, there was a span of 14 bases. CDR3 DNA sequence: TGTGCCAGCAGACTACCCCAGGACTACTATGGCTACACCTTC. Protein product: CASRLPQDYYGYTF.

The J gene is TRBJ1-3, the V gene TRBV20-1, with D possibly being TRBD1 (5 bases). The CDR3 contains 13 residues. CDR1 is DFQATT and CDR2 is SNEGSKA in the germline V gene (reference sequence). V was cut by 8 bases and J by 0 bases, with 11 bases left in between. The CDR3 protein is CSPGPSSGNTIYF. The CDR3 nucleotides read TGCAGTCCGGGACCGAGCTCTGGAAACACCATATATTTT.

This chain connects TRBV20-1 to TRBJ2-1; D is possibly TRBD1 or TRBD2 (5 bases each). The CDR3 is made up of 15 amino acids. From germline, CDR1 is DFQATT and CDR2 SNEGSKA (reference sequence). V was trimmed by 0 bases and J by 5 bases, leaving 14 bases between them. CDR3 protein: CSARDGRQGHNEQFF. The CDR3 nucleotides read TGCAGTGCTAGAGATGGTCGCCAGGGACACAATGAGCAGTTCTTC.

The chain uses TRBV5-6 and TRBJ1-1; the match to TRBD1 covers 7 bases. Trimming took 2 bases from V and 8 from J; bases not matched to a gene: 3. The germline V gene has CDR1 SGHDT and CDR2 YYEEEE. This CDR3 region has 12 residues. CDR3 bases: TGTGCCAGCAGCTTCATGGACAGGGAAGCTTTCTTT. Translation: CASSFMDREAFF.

The V gene is TRBV24-1, the J gene TRBJ2-1; 7 bases are shared with TRBD2. The CDR3 consists of 14 residues. V shed 5 bases and J 4 bases; nucleotides not matched to a gene: 4. The germline V gene encodes CDR1 KGHDR and CDR2 SFDVKD. The CDR3 protein is CATSAAGNYNEQFF. Here the CDR3 DNA reads TGTGCCACCAGTGCAGCGGGGAATTACAATGAGCAGTTCTTC.

This clonotype has just one count. J is TRBJ1-1 and V is TRBV18, with 9 bases matching TRBD1. CDR1 is KGHSH and CDR2 is LQKENI in the germline V gene. The CDR3 contains 17 residues. With 3 bases clipped from V and 2 bases from J, the junction kept 10 bases outside the gene matches. The CDR3 sequence is CASSPLPDRGYNTEAFF. CDR3 DNA sequence: TGTGCCAGCTCACCCCTCCCGGACAGGGGCTACAACACTGAAGCTTTCTTT.

This clonotype was detected only once. The chain has TRBV24-1 and TRBJ2-3; 9 nucleotides line up with TRBD1. V gave up 4 bases and J gave up 3 bases; unmatched junction bases: 4. This CDR3 has 15 amino acids. Germline V gives CDR1 KGHDR, CDR2 SFDVKD. CDR3 residues: CATSDTGQGTDTQYF. Here the CDR3 DNA reads TGTGCCACCAGTGACACGGGACAGGGAACAGATACGCAGTATTTT.

Concerning this clonotype: Possible read error: a much larger clone is one base away. This chain connects TRBV3-1 to TRBJ2-5, with D perhaps matching TRBD1 (5 bases). The end of the DNA aligns better with TRBJ2-1, so the J call may be wrong. Germline V lookup: CDR1 LGHDT, CDR2 YNNKEL (reference sequence). This CDR3 has 15 residues. Here the CDR3 reads CASRHLDNTQETQFF. CDR3 sequence (DNA): TGTGCCAGCAGGCACCTGGACAATACTCAAGAGACCCAGTTCTTC.

This clonotype was seen more than once but under ten times. The V and J genes are TRBV21-1 and TRBJ2-5; the table's D call, TRBD2, was not checked against the DNA. TRBV21-1 constitutes a pseudogene. CDR3 size: 16 residues. CDR3 nucleotides: TGTGCCAGCAGCAAAGAGGGCCGCGGGGGTCGGGAGACCCAGTACTTC. Protein product: CASSKEGRGGRETQYF.

The chain couples TRBV20-1 to TRBJ2-5; D might be TRBD1 (6 bases). The CDR3 is 16 amino acids. V was clipped by 2 bases and J by 0 bases, with 16 bases between them. Germline V gives CDR1 DFQATT, CDR2 SNEGSKA (reference sequence). The CDR3 coding sequence is TGCAGTGCTAGAACAGGGCAGGGACCGTACCAAGAGACCCAGTACTTC. Translating it yields CSARTGQGPYQETQYF.